Included here is one T cell receptor (beta chain) sequence, with context. The data were produced by immunoSEQ multiplex PCR, yet TCRdb's version contains in-frame clones alone and is incomplete. The profile shows roughly 100,000 clones, around nine tenths of them singletons. The source of the sample is a study of PD-1 blockade in classical Hodgkin lymphoma. Time point described: cycle 4 day 1 (C4D1), after more than five weeks of nivolumab. After autologous stem cell transplantation all patients relapsed, and prior brentuximab vedotin exposure differed between cohorts. Trimming took 6 bases from V and 4 from J, leaving 17 bases between them. Germline-derived CDR1 and CDR2 are MNHEY and SVGAGI. The CDR3 consists of 15 residues.

This receptor was obtained from a human donor with classical Hodgkin lymphoma. This chain connects TRBV6-5 to TRBJ2-3; D possibly corresponds to TRBD2 (6 bases). The sample here was peripheral blood mononuclear cells (PBMCs), taken before the fourth cycle of nivolumab. CDR3 region: CASSYLAGRADTQYF. The CDR3 bases are TGTGCCAGCAGCTACCTTGCGGGAAGAGCAGATACGCAGTATTTT.